These T cell receptor beta chains were read from a single sample in a study of T cells in Graves' hyperthyroidism and ophthalmopathy. TCRdb re-called the multiplex PCR reads through MiXCR, storing one row per CDR3 protein. Here the sample spans under 350,000 distinct CDR3 sequences, about an eighth being singletons. The sample was blood. These receptors all stem from a woman between 40 and 50 years old with Graves' hyperthyroidism. The CDR3 runs from the conserved cysteine through the conserved F or W. Each record gives: J gene, V gene, clone size, D gene, CDR3 DNA, CDR3 protein. The D gene is left open where the match is weak. A row's size may be missing; if present it is once, few, many or a size class.

j_gene: TRBJ2-7
v_gene: TRBV2
abundance: many
d_gene: -
CDR3nt: TGTGCCACCGCTGACCGAAGGTGGCAGTACTTC
CDR3aa: CATADRRWQYF

j_gene: TRBJ1-5
v_gene: TRBV19
abundance: few
d_gene: TRBD1
CDR3nt: TGTGCCAGTAGATTACAGGGGACCCAGCCCCAGCATTTT
CDR3aa: CASRLQGTQPQHF

j_gene: TRBJ1-1
v_gene: TRBV27
abundance: -
d_gene: -
CDR3nt: TGTGCCAGCAGTTTTAGGGAGAACACTGAAGCTTTCTTT
CDR3aa: CASSFRENTEAFF

j_gene: TRBJ2-3
v_gene: TRBV10-2
abundance: -
d_gene: -
CDR3nt: TGCGCCAGCAGGGGGAGGCCCACAGATACGCAGTATTTT
CDR3aa: CASRGRPTDTQYF

j_gene: TRBJ2-1
v_gene: TRBV27
abundance: many
d_gene: TRBD1
CDR3nt: TGTGCCAGCAGTTTGTCGACAGGGCCTCCATTCAATGAGCAGTTCTTC
CDR3aa: CASSLSTGPPFNEQFF

j_gene: TRBJ2-7
v_gene: TRBV10-2
abundance: many
d_gene: TRBD2
CDR3nt: TGCGCCAGCGGGAGAGCGGGAGGCGTCTACGAGCAGTACTTC
CDR3aa: CASGRAGGVYEQYF

j_gene: TRBJ2-3
v_gene: TRBV7-8
abundance: -
d_gene: TRBD2
CDR3nt: TGTGCCAGCAGCCCACTAGCGGGATTCACAGATACGCAGTATTTT
CDR3aa: CASSPLAGFTDTQYF

j_gene: TRBJ1-1
v_gene: TRBV11-2
abundance: many
d_gene: -
CDR3nt: TGTGCCAGCAGCTCTCATAGGGCCGCAAACACTGAAGCTTTCTTT
CDR3aa: CASSSHRAANTEAFF

j_gene: TRBJ1-3
v_gene: TRBV7-9
abundance: few
d_gene: -
CDR3nt: TGTGCCAGCAGCCAATCACAGCGAAGCTCTGGAAACACCATATATTTT
CDR3aa: CASSQSQRSSGNTIYF

j_gene: TRBJ1-5
v_gene: TRBV28
abundance: many
d_gene: -
CDR3nt: TGTGCCAGCAACTACCAGCCCCAGCATTTT
CDR3aa: CASNYQPQHF

j_gene: TRBJ2-2
v_gene: TRBV4-1
abundance: few
d_gene: TRBD2
CDR3nt: TGCGCCAGCAGCCACGATTGGAAGCGGGAGGGCTTTTATACCGGGGAGCTGTTTTTT
CDR3aa: CASSHDWKREGFYTGELFF

j_gene: TRBJ1-1
v_gene: TRBV20-1
abundance: -
d_gene: -
CDR3nt: TGCAGTGCTAAGGGGGGGGCCGTGAACACTGAAGCTTTCTTT
CDR3aa: CSAKGGAVNTEAFF

j_gene: TRBJ2-7
v_gene: TRBV7-8
abundance: many
d_gene: -
CDR3nt: TGTGCCAGCAGCCGGCGGCTGGGGGACGAGCAGTACTTC
CDR3aa: CASSRRLGDEQYF

j_gene: TRBJ1-6
v_gene: TRBV18
abundance: few
d_gene: -
CDR3nt: TGTGCCAGCTCACCACCCGGCCAGGGACCTGGTTCACCCCTCCACTTT
CDR3aa: CASSPPGQGPGSPLHF

j_gene: TRBJ1-6
v_gene: TRBV30
abundance: many
d_gene: TRBD1
CDR3nt: TGTGCCTGCCCGGGACAGGGGAATTCACCCCTCCACTTT
CDR3aa: CACPGQGNSPLHF

j_gene: TRBJ1-1
v_gene: TRBV28
abundance: many
d_gene: -
CDR3nt: TGTGCCAGCTCAGGCTACACTGAAGCTTTCTTT
CDR3aa: CASSGYTEAFF

j_gene: TRBJ1-5
v_gene: TRBV28
abundance: many
d_gene: -
CDR3nt: TGTGCCAGCAGTTTAGTCCCAGGGAGGCAGCCCCAGCATTTT
CDR3aa: CASSLVPGRQPQHF

j_gene: TRBJ2-5
v_gene: TRBV2
abundance: many
d_gene: -
CDR3nt: TGTGCCAGCAGGCTGGACCGGGAGACCCAGTACTTC
CDR3aa: CASRLDRETQYF

j_gene: TRBJ1-6
v_gene: TRBV9
abundance: few
d_gene: -
CDR3nt: TGTGCCAGCAGCGCCACGGGTGGAGGGGGGTCAAATTCACCCCTCCACTTT
CDR3aa: CASSATGGGGSNSPLHF

j_gene: TRBJ1-5
v_gene: TRBV12-3/TRBV12-4
abundance: many
d_gene: -
CDR3nt: TGTGCCAGCAGTTTTGGGGATTCCAATCAGCCCCAGCATTTT
CDR3aa: CASSFGDSNQPQHF

j_gene: TRBJ1-6
v_gene: TRBV6-1
abundance: -
d_gene: -
CDR3nt: TGTGCCACCAAGAGGGGGGCTAATTCACCCCTCCACTTT
CDR3aa: CATKRGANSPLHF

j_gene: TRBJ2-3
v_gene: TRBV20-1
abundance: few
d_gene: TRBD2
CDR3nt: TGCAGTGCCACTAGCGCTGGCACAGATACGCAGTATTTT
CDR3aa: CSATSAGTDTQYF

j_gene: TRBJ2-3
v_gene: TRBV9
abundance: few
d_gene: TRBD2
CDR3nt: TGTGCCAGCAGCTCGACTAGCGGGAGAGATACGCAGTATTTT
CDR3aa: CASSSTSGRDTQYF

j_gene: TRBJ1-6
v_gene: TRBV27
abundance: -
d_gene: -
CDR3nt: TGTGCCAGCAGTCCCCTAGGCCCGGTGGGAACCCTCCACTTT
CDR3aa: CASSPLGPVGTLHF

j_gene: TRBJ2-3
v_gene: TRBV7-2
abundance: many
d_gene: TRBD2
CDR3nt: TGTGCCAGCAGCCCGGGACTAGGAGCCGATACGCAGTATTTT
CDR3aa: CASSPGLGADTQYF

j_gene: TRBJ1-2
v_gene: TRBV5-1
abundance: many
d_gene: TRBD1
CDR3nt: TGCGCCAGCAGCTTCGGGACAGGGGGCTCTAACTATGGCTACACCTTC
CDR3aa: CASSFGTGGSNYGYTF

j_gene: TRBJ2-3
v_gene: TRBV20-1
abundance: -
d_gene: TRBD1
CDR3nt: TGCAGTGCTACGGGACAGGGCCTAAATACGCAGTATTTT
CDR3aa: CSATGQGLNTQYF

j_gene: TRBJ2-7
v_gene: TRBV5-1
abundance: many
d_gene: TRBD1
CDR3nt: TGCGCCAGCAGCCCGGGACAGGGGTGGACCTACGAGCAGTACTTC
CDR3aa: CASSPGQGWTYEQYF

j_gene: TRBJ2-3
v_gene: TRBV20-1
abundance: many
d_gene: TRBD1
CDR3nt: TGCAGTGCCCCGGGACAGGGGGGGGATACGCAGTATTTT
CDR3aa: CSAPGQGGDTQYF

j_gene: TRBJ1-6
v_gene: TRBV18
abundance: -
d_gene: -
CDR3nt: TGTGCCAGCTCACGCGCAGGGGCCATTTCACCCCTCCACTTT
CDR3aa: CASSRAGAISPLHF

j_gene: TRBJ1-2
v_gene: TRBV28
abundance: -
d_gene: TRBD1
CDR3nt: TGTGCCAGCAGTCTCCGGGACAGGGCGGGCGGCTACACCTTC
CDR3aa: CASSLRDRAGGYTF

j_gene: TRBJ1-2
v_gene: TRBV20-1
abundance: -
d_gene: -
CDR3nt: TGCAGTGCCACCGGCGGGATCGGGGGTTTATCTAGCGGCTACACCTTC
CDR3aa: CSATGGIGGLSSGYTF

j_gene: TRBJ1-4
v_gene: TRBV18
abundance: -
d_gene: -
CDR3nt: TGTGCCAGCTCCCAAAACGGGCTTGCAACTAATGAAAAACTGTTTTTT
CDR3aa: CASSQNGLATNEKLFF

j_gene: TRBJ2-7
v_gene: TRBV6-5
abundance: -
d_gene: TRBD1
CDR3nt: TGTGCCAGCAGTTACTCGGGACAGGATCCTTACGAGCAGTACTTC
CDR3aa: CASSYSGQDPYEQYF

j_gene: TRBJ2-7
v_gene: TRBV27
abundance: many
d_gene: -
CDR3nt: TGTGCCAGCAGTTTAGGGGGGTTTTCCTACGAGCAGTACTTC
CDR3aa: CASSLGGFSYEQYF

j_gene: TRBJ1-2
v_gene: TRBV5-6
abundance: many
d_gene: -
CDR3nt: TGTGCCAGCAGCTTTGTCGGGGGGAGCGGTGGCTACACCTTC
CDR3aa: CASSFVGGSGGYTF

j_gene: TRBJ2-1
v_gene: TRBV6-2/TRBV6-3
abundance: few
d_gene: TRBD2
CDR3nt: TGTGCCAGCAGGGGACTAGCGGGGTTCAAGATCAATGAGCAGTTCTTC
CDR3aa: CASRGLAGFKINEQFF

j_gene: TRBJ1-2
v_gene: TRBV20-1
abundance: few
d_gene: TRBD1
CDR3nt: TGCAGTGGACCGACAGGGACTGGCTACACCTTC
CDR3aa: CSGPTGTGYTF

j_gene: TRBJ1-5
v_gene: TRBV19
abundance: few
d_gene: TRBD1
CDR3nt: TGTGCCAGTAGTCAGGGACAGTATAGCAATCAGCCCCAGCATTTT
CDR3aa: CASSQGQYSNQPQHF

j_gene: TRBJ1-2
v_gene: TRBV10-3
abundance: many
d_gene: TRBD1
CDR3nt: TGTGCCATCAGTGAGTCTACAGGGGGCGTCTATGGCTACACCTTC
CDR3aa: CAISESTGGVYGYTF

j_gene: TRBJ2-2
v_gene: TRBV18
abundance: once
d_gene: TRBD1
CDR3nt: TGTGCCAGCTCACCCACAGTGGACAGGTACACCGGGGAGCTGTTTTTT
CDR3aa: CASSPTVDRYTGELFF

j_gene: TRBJ2-3
v_gene: TRBV7-6
abundance: -
d_gene: TRBD2
CDR3nt: TGTGCCAGCAGCTTCCGCGGGAGGGCCACAGATACGCAGTATTTT
CDR3aa: CASSFRGRATDTQYF

j_gene: TRBJ1-2
v_gene: TRBV2
abundance: many
d_gene: -
CDR3nt: TGTGCCAGCAGTCGGGTTACCTATGGCTACACCTTC
CDR3aa: CASSRVTYGYTF

j_gene: TRBJ2-3
v_gene: TRBV12-3/TRBV12-4
abundance: many
d_gene: TRBD2
CDR3nt: TGTGCCAGCAGTTTCGGTAGCGGGACTACTAGCACAGATACGCAGTATTTT
CDR3aa: CASSFGSGTTSTDTQYF

j_gene: TRBJ1-2
v_gene: TRBV6-5
abundance: many
d_gene: -
CDR3nt: TGTGCCAGCAGTTACCTCGAACCAGGGTTTGGCAACTATGGCTACACCTTC
CDR3aa: CASSYLEPGFGNYGYTF

j_gene: TRBJ1-1
v_gene: TRBV3-1
abundance: many
d_gene: -
CDR3nt: TGTGCCAGCAGCCCCACGGGACCCGGGAGGGGTGGGAACACTGAAGCTTTCTTT
CDR3aa: CASSPTGPGRGGNTEAFF